The 10 T cell receptor beta chains reported below all come from one sample, sequenced in a study of cytomegalovirus exposure and HLA in healthy donors. This table comes from immunoSEQ multiplex PCR, and its TCRdb copy is limited to in-frame clones, with some not included. The sample yields approximately 150,000 clones, more than 75% seen once. The sequencing input was PBMCs. The receptors stem from a woman under 40 in good health and CMV-seronegative.

The V call is TRBV7-2, the J call TRBJ2-2; D not certain. The CDR3 loop spans 13 amino acids. The germline gives CDR1 SGHTA, CDR2 FQGNSA. The germline V and J ends were trimmed by 0 bases and 6 bases, with 5 bases remaining between them. CDR3 loop: CASSLAAPGELFF. CDR3 in DNA: TGTGCCAGCAGCTTAGCGGCCCCCGGGGAGCTGTTTTTT.

This chain connects TRBV27 to TRBJ2-5, with 8 nucleotides matching TRBD2. The CDR3 has 14 amino acids. Germline CDR1 is MNHEY and CDR2 is SMNVEV (reference sequence). V trimming: 6 bases; J trimming: 7 bases; junction bases outside the gene matches: 10. CDR3 region: CASSLREASGTQYF. The DNA of the CDR3 is TGTGCCAGCAGCTTGCGGGAGGCCTCTGGGACCCAGTACTTC.

The chain has TRBV6-1 and TRBJ2-7, with D perhaps TRBD1 (6 bases). Trimming left V 5 bases short and J 2 bases short, with 16 bases between. Germline CDR1 is MNHNS and CDR2 is SASEGT. This CDR3 has 15 residues. CDR3 sequence (DNA): TGTGCCAGCAGTATCGCAAGGGGGTCTCCCTACGAGCAGTACTTC. Translation gives CASSIARGSPYEQYF.

J is TRBJ2-5 and V is TRBV2, with 10 bases identical to TRBD1. The germline gives CDR1 SNHLY, CDR2 FYNNEI. With 4 bases clipped from V and 1 base from J, the junction kept 3 bases outside the gene matches. The CDR3 is 15 amino acids. The CDR3 bases are TGTGCCAGCAGTGGGACAGGGGGAATCCAAGAGACCCAGTACTTC. Its translation is CASSGTGGIQETQYF.

The chain links TRBV5-1 to TRBJ1-1, with D possibly TRBD1 on 6 matching bases. Per the germline V gene, CDR1 is SGHRS and CDR2 is YFSETQ. The CDR3 extends over 17 amino acids. Trimming left V 4 bases short and J 5 bases short, with 24 bases between. This CDR3 reads CASSQEQGWGGRTEAFF. In nucleotides, the CDR3 is TGCGCCAGCAGCCAGGAACAGGGTTGGGGGGGACGAACTGAAGCTTTCTTT.

The V and J genes are TRBV5-6 and TRBJ2-7; 8 bases map to TRBD1. The junction had 7 bases not matched to a gene; V was cut back by 0 bases and J by 5 bases. The CDR3 runs to 15 residues. The germline V gene encodes CDR1 SGHDT and CDR2 YYEEEE. CDR3 sequence: CASSLDPTGGDEQYF. The CDR3 DNA reads as TGTGCCAGCAGCTTGGACCCCACAGGGGGAGACGAGCAGTACTTC.

The V gene is TRBV9, the J gene TRBJ2-1; 11 bases align to TRBD2. CDR1 is SGDLS, CDR2 YYNGEE, per germline. This CDR3 contains 17 residues. After removal of 4 bases from V and 4 bases from J, the junction contained 10 bases not matched to a gene. Written as DNA, the CDR3 is TGTGCCAGCAGCTCCCGAGGGGGACTAGCGGATTACAATGAGCAGTTCTTC. Translated: CASSSRGGLADYNEQFF.

The chain joins TRBV7-9 to TRBJ2-1, with 8 bases aligning to TRBD1. The CDR3 covers 14 residues. J lost 8 bases, V lost 5 bases, and 8 bases had no gene match. In germline, CDR1 is SEHNR, CDR2 FQNEAQ (reference sequence). CDR3 amino acids: CASSERTGSDEQFF. For the CDR3, the DNA is TGTGCCAGCAGCGAGAGGACAGGGAGCGATGAGCAGTTCTTC.

The chain combines TRBV19 with TRBJ2-1; D not certain. The CDR3 has 13 amino acids. Germline CDR1 and CDR2: LNHDA and SQIVND (reference sequence). V was trimmed by 3 bases and J by 6 bases, leaving 9 bases between them. Here the CDR3 reads CASSIRDFNEQFF. In nucleotides, the CDR3 is TGTGCCAGTAGTATCAGAGACTTCAATGAGCAGTTCTTC.

J is TRBJ2-7 and V is TRBV6-1; possibly TRBD2 for D (5 bases). V was clipped by 4 bases and J by 1 base, with 17 bases between them. The CDR3 has 16 residues. From germline, CDR1 is MNHNS and CDR2 SASEGT. The CDR3 nucleotides are TGTGCCAGCAGTGCGAAACCGGGGTGGGCATCCTACGAGCAGTACTTC. This gives the protein CASSAKPGWASYEQYF.